The text below deals with one TCR beta chain. The CDR3 spans 14 residues. Germline V CDR1 and CDR2: SGHRS, YFSETQ. V lost 0 bases and J 4 bases, leaving 10 bases between the germline ends. Assay: immunoSEQ multiplex PCR; the TCRdb copy retains only in-frame clones and omits some. The sample yields about 170,000 clones, around 85% seen once. This specimen belongs to a study of blood T cell repertoires in COVID-19. This clonotype was sampled from a man of 80 years or more with COVID-19, enrolled during active disease. The sequenced material came from peripheral blood. The chain carries TRBV5-1 and TRBJ1-1, with D maybe TRBD1 (6 bases). CDR3 sequence: CASSLDRAGTEAFF. The CDR3, as DNA: TGCGCCAGCAGCTTGGACAGGGCTGGCACTGAAGCTTTCTTT.